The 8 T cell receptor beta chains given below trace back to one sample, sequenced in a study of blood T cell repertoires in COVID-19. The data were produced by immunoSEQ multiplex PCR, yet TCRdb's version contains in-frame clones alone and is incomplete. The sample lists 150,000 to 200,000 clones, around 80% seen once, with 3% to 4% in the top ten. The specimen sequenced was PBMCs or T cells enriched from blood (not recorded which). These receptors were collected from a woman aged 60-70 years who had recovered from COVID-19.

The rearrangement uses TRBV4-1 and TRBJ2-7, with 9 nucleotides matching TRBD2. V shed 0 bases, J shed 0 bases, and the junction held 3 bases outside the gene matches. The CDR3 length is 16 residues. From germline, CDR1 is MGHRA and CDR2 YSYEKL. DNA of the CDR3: TGCGCCAGCAGCCAAGATCGACTAGCGGACTCCTACGAGCAGTACTTC. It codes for CASSQDRLADSYEQYF.

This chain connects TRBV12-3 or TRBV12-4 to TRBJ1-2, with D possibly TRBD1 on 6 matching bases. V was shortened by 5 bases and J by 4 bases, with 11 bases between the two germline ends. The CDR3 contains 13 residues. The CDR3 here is CASSPMDSYGYTF. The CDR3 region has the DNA TGTGCCAGCAGTCCTATGGACAGCTATGGCTACACCTTC.

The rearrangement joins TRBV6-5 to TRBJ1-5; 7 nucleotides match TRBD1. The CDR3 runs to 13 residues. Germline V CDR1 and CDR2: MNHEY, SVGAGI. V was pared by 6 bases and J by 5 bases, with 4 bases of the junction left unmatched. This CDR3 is CASSTGVYQPQHF. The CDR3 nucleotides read TGTGCCAGCAGCACAGGGGTTTATCAGCCCCAGCATTTT.

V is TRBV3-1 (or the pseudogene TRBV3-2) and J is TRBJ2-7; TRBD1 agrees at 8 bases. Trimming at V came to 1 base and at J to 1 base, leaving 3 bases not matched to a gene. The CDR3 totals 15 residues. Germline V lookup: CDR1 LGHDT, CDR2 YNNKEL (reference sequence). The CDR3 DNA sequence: TGTGCCAGCAGCCAAGCCAGGACAGGGTCCTACGAGCAGTACTTC. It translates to CASSQARTGSYEQYF.

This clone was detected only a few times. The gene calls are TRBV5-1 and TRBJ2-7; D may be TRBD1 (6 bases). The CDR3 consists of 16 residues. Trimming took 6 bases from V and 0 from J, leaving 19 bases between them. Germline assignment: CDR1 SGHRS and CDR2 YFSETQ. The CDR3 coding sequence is TGCGCCAGCAAACAATTATCAGGGGCTCTCTCCTACGAGCAGTACTTC. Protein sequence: CASKQLSGALSYEQYF.

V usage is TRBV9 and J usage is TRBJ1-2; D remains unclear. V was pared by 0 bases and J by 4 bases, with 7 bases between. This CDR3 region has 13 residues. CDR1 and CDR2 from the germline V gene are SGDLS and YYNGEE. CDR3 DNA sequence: TGTGCCAGCAGCGTAGCTCCCCGCTATGGCTACACCTTC. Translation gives CASSVAPRYGYTF.

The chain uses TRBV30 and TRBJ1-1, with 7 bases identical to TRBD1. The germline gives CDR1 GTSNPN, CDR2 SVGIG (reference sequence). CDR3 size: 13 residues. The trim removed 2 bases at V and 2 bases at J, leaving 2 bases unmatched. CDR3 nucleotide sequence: TGTGCCTGGAGTTACAGGGGAAACACTGAAGCTTTCTTT. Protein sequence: CAWSYRGNTEAFF.

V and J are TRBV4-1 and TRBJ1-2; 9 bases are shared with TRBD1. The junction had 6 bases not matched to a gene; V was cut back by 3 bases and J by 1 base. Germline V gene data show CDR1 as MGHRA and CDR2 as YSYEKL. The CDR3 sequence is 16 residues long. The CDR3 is CASSHTGTGINYGYTF. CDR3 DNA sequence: TGCGCCAGCAGCCATACCGGGACAGGGATTAACTATGGCTACACCTTC.